This T cell receptor (beta chain) was found in a study of CD8+CD57+ T cells in acquired aplastic anemia. About the study: Around 11 million reads, on average, were obtained for CD4+ cells from healthy donors.

The CDR3 extends over 15 amino acids. Germline V CDR1 and CDR2: SGDLS, YYNGEE. The V gene end was trimmed by 3 bases and the J gene end by 9 bases; junction bases not matched to a gene: 6. Researchers used genomic DNA as the template to profile TCR beta VDJ and CDR3. TCRdb ran MiXCR on the reads and lists one entry per CDR3 protein. The sample yields about 190,000 distinct CDR3 sequences, about 53% seen once. This clonotype has more than one count but fewer than ten. The sequenced sample consisted of sorted CD4+, CD8+, or CD8+CD57+ T cells (not recorded which) from PBMCs. This TCR derives from a human donor in good health, serving as a control. This rearrangement joins TRBV9 to TRBJ1-6; TRBD1 matches at 10 bases. CDR3: CASSEGGQGGSPLHF. The CDR3 nucleotides read TGTGCCAGCAGCGAGGGTGGACAGGGGGGTTCACCCCTCCACTTT.